Only a few counts were recorded for the clone carrying this TCR beta chain. V was cut by 8 bases and J by 4 bases, with 9 bases left in between. Per the germline V gene, CDR1 is WSHSY and CDR2 is SAAADI. CDR3 size: 11 residues. TCRdb re-analysed the 5' RACE reads in MiXCR, keeping a single row per CDR3 protein. The sample lists over 30,000 distinct CDR3 sequences; roughly 25% were seen once. CD25-based Treg depletion was applied to purified naive CD4+ T cells. The sequence was obtained from a female donor with breast cancer. This sequence joins TRBV10-2 and TRBJ2-7, with D uncertain. The sequenced material came from naive CD4+ T cells sorted from a lymph node. The subset: naive CD4+ T cells, CD4+CD45RA+CD25-. The CDR3 DNA is TGCGCCAGCCGAGGAGAGTACGAGCAGTACTTC. Its translation: CASRGEYEQYF.